This is a list of T cell receptor beta chains from one sample in a study of T cell repertoires in cytomegalovirus infection. TCRdb itself ran the reads through MiXCR, one entry per CDR3 protein. The table records about 240,000 distinct CDR3 sequences, 12% of them present only once. Specimen: PBMCs. The source is a human donor in good health (CMV status not recorded). Some clones in this sample may be carry-over from other donors' samples. CDR3s include the opening cysteine and the closing phenylalanine or tryptophan. Fields, in order: CDR3 protein, CDR3 DNA, clone size, V gene, D gene, J gene. D genes are given only for firm matches. Size values are once, few and many counts, or a class for expanded clones, and some rows have none.

cdr3_aa: CASSLGQGYEQYF
cdr3_nt: TGTGCCAGCAGCTTAGGACAGGGCTACGAGCAGTACTTC
clone_size: many
v_call: TRBV12-3/TRBV12-4
d_call: TRBD1
j_call: TRBJ2-7

cdr3_aa: CASSVERESGANVLTF
cdr3_nt: TGTGCCAGCAGCGTAGAAAGAGAGTCTGGGGCCAACGTCCTGACTTTC
clone_size: NA
v_call: TRBV9
d_call: NA
j_call: TRBJ2-6

cdr3_aa: CASSPWSSGGTDTQYF
cdr3_nt: TGTGCCAGCAGTCCCTGGAGTAGCGGGGGCACAGATACGCAGTATTTT
clone_size: many
v_call: TRBV6-5
d_call: TRBD2
j_call: TRBJ2-3

cdr3_aa: CASSQYRGGSYNSPLHF
cdr3_nt: TGTGCCAGCAGTCAATACAGGGGGGGATCCTATAATTCACCCCTCCACTTT
clone_size: NA
v_call: TRBV27
d_call: TRBD1
j_call: TRBJ1-6

cdr3_aa: CASSSRGSNQPQHF
cdr3_nt: TGTGCCAGTAGTAGCAGGGGAAGCAATCAGCCCCAGCATTTT
clone_size: many
v_call: TRBV19
d_call: NA
j_call: TRBJ1-5

cdr3_aa: CTLRALNTEAFF
cdr3_nt: TGCACCCTAAGGGCTCTGAACACTGAAGCTTTCTTT
clone_size: many
v_call: TRBV20-1
d_call: NA
j_call: TRBJ1-1

cdr3_aa: CASSPKADSNYGYTF
cdr3_nt: TGTGCCAGCAGCCCAAAGGCGGATTCTAACTATGGCTACACCTTC
clone_size: few
v_call: TRBV3-1
d_call: NA
j_call: TRBJ1-2

cdr3_aa: CASSRGQGEQYF
cdr3_nt: TGTGCCAGCAGCCGGGGACAGGGCGAGCAGTACTTC
clone_size: many
v_call: TRBV7-2
d_call: TRBD1
j_call: TRBJ2-7

cdr3_aa: CASSSGTSREQYF
cdr3_nt: TGTGCCAGCAGTTCGGGGACTAGCCGCGAGCAGTACTTC
clone_size: NA
v_call: TRBV6-9
d_call: TRBD2
j_call: TRBJ2-7

cdr3_aa: CASSLHGSTGELFF
cdr3_nt: TGTGCCAGCAGCTTACACGGTTCCACCGGGGAGCTGTTTTTT
clone_size: few
v_call: TRBV11-2
d_call: NA
j_call: TRBJ2-2

cdr3_aa: CASSLKGTGVNEQFF
cdr3_nt: TGTGCCAGCAGCTTAAAGGGGACAGGGGTCAATGAGCAGTTCTTC
clone_size: few
v_call: TRBV7-9
d_call: TRBD1
j_call: TRBJ2-1

cdr3_aa: CASSYGQGWDPNEQFF
cdr3_nt: TGTGCCAGCAGCTACGGCCAGGGCTGGGACCCCAATGAGCAGTTCTTC
clone_size: many
v_call: TRBV11-2
d_call: NA
j_call: TRBJ2-1

cdr3_aa: CSARLPTSYTDTQYF
cdr3_nt: TGCAGTGCTAGACTACCGACTAGCTACACAGATACGCAGTATTTT
clone_size: few
v_call: TRBV20-1
d_call: TRBD2
j_call: TRBJ2-3

cdr3_aa: CSVRLAGNTGELFF
cdr3_nt: TGCAGCGTGCGCCTAGCGGGGAACACCGGGGAGCTGTTTTTT
clone_size: NA
v_call: TRBV29-1
d_call: TRBD2
j_call: TRBJ2-2

cdr3_aa: CSARDGGVGTDTQYF
cdr3_nt: TGCAGTGCTAGAGATGGGGGGGTAGGCACAGATACGCAGTATTTT
clone_size: NA
v_call: TRBV20-1
d_call: TRBD2
j_call: TRBJ2-3

cdr3_aa: CASSDQTDTQYF
cdr3_nt: TGTGCCAGCAGTGACCAAACAGATACGCAGTATTTT
clone_size: few
v_call: TRBV6-4
d_call: NA
j_call: TRBJ2-3

cdr3_aa: CASSSTGLKRSAPSSYEQYF
cdr3_nt: TGTGCCAGCAGCTCGACAGGGTTAAAGCGATCTGCGCCGAGCTCCTACGAGCAGTACTTC
clone_size: many
v_call: TRBV7-2
d_call: TRBD1
j_call: TRBJ2-7

cdr3_aa: CASSLAPVGVNEQYF
cdr3_nt: TGTGCCAGCAGCTTAGCACCGGTGGGGGTGAACGAGCAGTACTTC
clone_size: many
v_call: TRBV11-3
d_call: NA
j_call: TRBJ2-7

cdr3_aa: CASSLASAGTGETQYF
cdr3_nt: TGTGCCAGCAGCTTAGCCTCCGCCGGGACTGGAGAGACCCAGTACTTC
clone_size: NA
v_call: TRBV11-2
d_call: NA
j_call: TRBJ2-5

cdr3_aa: CASSQALSGANYGYTF
cdr3_nt: TGTGCCAGCAGCCAAGCTTTGTCGGGAGCGAACTATGGCTACACCTTC
clone_size: few
v_call: TRBV4-2
d_call: NA
j_call: TRBJ1-2

cdr3_aa: CASSITGTGVYNEQFF
cdr3_nt: TGTGCCAGTAGTATCACCGGGACGGGAGTCTACAATGAGCAGTTCTTC
clone_size: many
v_call: TRBV19
d_call: NA
j_call: TRBJ2-1

cdr3_aa: CASSLLGPSDYGYTF
cdr3_nt: TGTGCCAGCAGCTTACTGGGACCTTCTGACTATGGCTACACCTTC
clone_size: many
v_call: TRBV11-3
d_call: NA
j_call: TRBJ1-2

cdr3_aa: CSAGIGTGRSNEQFF
cdr3_nt: TGCAGTGCTGGAATAGGGACAGGGAGGTCGAATGAGCAGTTCTTC
clone_size: NA
v_call: TRBV20-1
d_call: TRBD1
j_call: TRBJ2-1

cdr3_aa: CASGYLPGQQFF
cdr3_nt: TGTGCTAGTGGTTATCTCCCCGGGCAGCAGTTCTTC
clone_size: few
v_call: TRBV12-5
d_call: NA
j_call: TRBJ2-1

cdr3_aa: CSVEYRKGVTGELFF
cdr3_nt: TGCAGCGTTGAATACCGTAAGGGGGTAACCGGGGAGCTGTTTTTT
clone_size: many
v_call: TRBV29-1
d_call: NA
j_call: TRBJ2-2

cdr3_aa: CASSMKSQGAGANVLTF
cdr3_nt: TGTGCCAGTAGTATGAAGTCGCAGGGGGCTGGGGCCAACGTCCTGACTTTC
clone_size: NA
v_call: TRBV19
d_call: TRBD1
j_call: TRBJ2-6